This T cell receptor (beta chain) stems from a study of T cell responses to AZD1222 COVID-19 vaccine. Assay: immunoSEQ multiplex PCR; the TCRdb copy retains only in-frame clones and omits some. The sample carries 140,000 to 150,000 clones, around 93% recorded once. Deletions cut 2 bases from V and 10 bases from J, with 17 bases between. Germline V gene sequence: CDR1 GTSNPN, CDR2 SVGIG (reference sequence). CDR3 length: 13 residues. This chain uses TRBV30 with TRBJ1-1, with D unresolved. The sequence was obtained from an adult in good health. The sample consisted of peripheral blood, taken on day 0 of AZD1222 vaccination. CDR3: CAWSRSITEGAFF. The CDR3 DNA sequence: TGTGCCTGGAGTCGCAGCATCACTGAAGGAGCTTTCTTT.